This T cell receptor beta chain was identified in a study of control samples from healthy donors and cancer patients. TCRdb's copy holds only in-frame clones and misses some; the assay was immunoSEQ multiplex PCR. This table holds 130,000 to 150,000 clones, 80% to 95% found once. Germline lookup yields CDR1 SNHLY and CDR2 FYNNEI. The CDR3 contains 15 residues. V lost 1 base and J lost 0, with 4 bases in between. This TCR derives from a man aged 18 to 29 in good health. The sample was blood. The J gene is TRBJ2-6, the V gene TRBV2; D gene uncertain. The CDR3 DNA reads TGTGCCAGCAGTGAAGATCCCTCTGGGGCCAACGTCCTGACTTTC. Protein product: CASSEDPSGANVLTF.